The 18 T cell receptor beta chains reported below all come from one sample, sequenced in a study of cytomegalovirus exposure and HLA in healthy donors. Assay used: immunoSEQ multiplex PCR; TCRdb lists only in-frame clones, some missing. The sample comprises some 350,000 clones, 87% of which are singletons, and 0.95% to 1.5% rests with the top ten. Sample: PBMCs. The source is a woman aged 25 to 39 in good health and CMV-seropositive.

The genes are TRBV5-6 and TRBJ2-6; D possibly corresponds to TRBD2 (5 bases). This CDR3 spans 15 amino acids. The ends were cut back, 2 bases at V and 2 bases at J, with 8 bases in the middle. Germline CDR1 SGHDT, CDR2 YYEEEE. CDR3 DNA sequence: TGTGCCAGCAGCTTACGGGGTACTGGGGCCAACGTCCTGACTTTC. Encoded protein: CASSLRGTGANVLTF.

This chain connects TRBV29-1 to TRBJ1-5; D is ambiguous. V shed 4 bases and J shed 7 bases, with 17 bases lying between them. The CDR3 loop spans 14 amino acids. Germline values: CDR1 SQVTM, CDR2 ANQGSEA. Written as DNA, the CDR3 is TGCAGCGTTGGTGGCCCTATATCGAGGCAGCCCCAGCATTTT. Translation gives CSVGGPISRQPQHF.

This chain joins TRBV2 and TRBJ2-3; possible D gene TRBD2, 6 bases. CDR3 length equals 15 residues. The V gene's germline CDR1 is SNHLY and CDR2 FYNNEI. Trimming stripped 6 bases from V and 5 bases from J, with 18 bases between. The CDR3 DNA reads as TGTGCCAGCAGGTCACGACTAGGGATTGGAGATACGCAGTATTTT. Residues: CASRSRLGIGDTQYF.

The chain joins TRBV27 to TRBJ2-7; TRBD1 aligns across 10 bases. In germline, CDR1 is MNHEY, CDR2 SMNVEV (reference sequence). The CDR3 runs 13 residues. With V trimmed by 2 bases and J by 5 bases, 0 bases remained unmatched. CDR3 DNA sequence: TGTGCCAGCAGTTTAGGACAGGGGGACGAGCAGTACTTC. Translating gives CASSLGQGDEQYF.

The genes are TRBV7-6 and TRBJ1-5; no firm D call. V shed 2 bases and J shed 4 bases, with 6 bases lying between them. This CDR3 has 13 amino acids. Per the germline V gene, CDR1 is SGHVS and CDR2 is FNYEAQ. The DNA of the CDR3 is TGTGCCAGCAGCTTATGGGCTAATCAGCCCCAGCATTTT. It specifies CASSLWANQPQHF.

The chain's CDR3 is CASSLGAIQPQHF. The CDR3 region has the DNA TGTGCCAGCAGTTTGGGGGCTATTCAGCCCCAGCATTTT. The chain is built from TRBV28 and TRBJ1-5, with a possible D match to TRBD1 (6 bases). V lost 3 bases, J lost 6 bases, and 9 bases lay in between. Germline assignment: CDR1 MDHEN and CDR2 SYDVKM. CDR3 size: 13 residues.

V gene TRBV4-3 combines with J gene TRBJ1-2; TRBD1 is a possible D gene (5 bases). The CDR3 length is 15 residues. Germline CDR1 and CDR2: LGHNA and YSLEER. V gave up 0 bases and J gave up 3 bases, with 11 bases separating them. This CDR3 reads CASSQEGQGYYGYTF. DNA for the CDR3: TGCGCCAGCAGCCAAGAAGGCCAGGGCTACTATGGCTACACCTTC.

The CDR3 nucleotides are TGCAGCGTTGCCCTTAGCGGGAGAAAGGTCAATGAGCAGTTCTTC. Translating gives CSVALSGRKVNEQFF. The gene calls are TRBV29-1 and TRBJ2-1, with 9 nucleotides matching TRBD2. In germline, CDR1 is SQVTM, CDR2 ANQGSEA. V trimming: 4 bases; J trimming: 6 bases; junction bases outside the gene matches: 10. The CDR3 covers 15 residues.

The chain joins TRBV9 to TRBJ1-2, with 9 bases lining up with TRBD1. The CDR3 is 15 amino acids. The V and J ends lost 1 base and 5 bases, in that order; junction bases with no gene match: 6. CDR1 and CDR2 from the germline V gene are SGDLS and YYNGEE. Here the CDR3 reads CASSVTQGQGYGYTF. CDR3 nucleotide sequence: TGTGCCAGCAGCGTAACCCAGGGACAGGGATATGGCTACACCTTC.

The chain uses TRBV27 and TRBJ1-6; TRBD1 matches 11 bases. The CDR3 consists of 16 residues. V was pared by 5 bases and J by 7 bases, with 7 bases of the junction left unmatched. Germline values: CDR1 MNHEY, CDR2 SMNVEV (reference sequence). CDR3 nucleotide sequence: TGTGCCAGCAGTATGCGGGGACAGGGGGGGAATTCACCCCTCCACTTT. As protein: CASSMRGQGGNSPLHF.

This chain uses TRBV7-3 with TRBJ2-4; D uncertain. Germline CDR1 and CDR2: SGHTA and FQGTGA. The CDR3 sequence is 15 residues long. Trimming shortened V by 1 base and J by 0 bases, and 7 bases separated the two germline ends. The CDR3 is CASSLRTLAKNIQYF. The DNA for the CDR3 is TGTGCCAGCAGCTTAAGAACCTTAGCCAAAAACATTCAGTACTTC. Filled out from reference TRBV7-3 and TRBJ2-4, the complete variable domain reads GAGVSQTPSNKVTEKGKYVELRCDPISGHTALYWYRQSLGQGPEFLIYFQGTGAADDSGLPNDRFFAVRPEGSVSTLKIQRTERGDSAVYLCASSLRTLAKNIQYFGAGTRLSVL.

This chain uses TRBV6-5 with TRBJ2-7; no firm D call. The V end lost 4 bases, the J end lost 0 bases, and 10 bases lay between the germline ends. CDR1 and CDR2 from the germline V gene are MNHEY and SVGAGI. CDR3 length: 14 residues. The CDR3 sequence is CASSLDSRSYEQYF. As DNA, the CDR3 is TGTGCCAGCAGTTTAGATTCCCGCTCCTACGAGCAGTACTTC.

The chain combines TRBV6-1 with TRBJ2-5; no reliable D call. The CDR3 extends over 17 amino acids. V dropped 0 bases and J dropped 0 bases, with 14 bases sitting between them. In germline, CDR1 is MNHNS, CDR2 SASEGT. CDR3 amino acids: CASSEALAGAYQETQYF. The CDR3 region has the DNA TGTGCCAGCAGTGAAGCGCTGGCAGGCGCATACCAAGAGACCCAGTACTTC.

The gene calls are TRBV9 and TRBJ2-1; 8 positions agree with TRBD2. Trimming removed 3 bases from V and 5 bases from J; junction bases left unmatched: 7. Germline V gene lookup returns CDR1 SGDLS and CDR2 YYNGEE. The CDR3 loop spans 15 amino acids. Here the CDR3 DNA reads TGTGCCAGCAGCGCAAGCGGGAGTAGGCACAATGAGCAGTTCTTC. Translating gives CASSASGSRHNEQFF. Drawing the rest from reference TRBV9 and TRBJ2-1, the complete variable domain is DSGVTQTPKHLITATGQRVTLRCSPRSGDLSVYWYQQSLDQGLQFLIQYYNGEERAKGNILERFSAQQFPDLHSELNLSSLELGDSALYFCASSASGSRHNEQFFGPGTRLTVL.

This sequence joins TRBV9 and TRBJ2-2; no definite D call. Germline CDR1 reads SGDLS; CDR2 reads YYNGEE. The ends were cut back, 3 bases at V and 4 bases at J, with 10 bases in the middle. The CDR3 has 14 amino acids. The DNA of the CDR3 is TGTGCCAGCAGCGGTGGAAGGGTCACCGGGGAGCTGTTTTTT. Amino acid sequence: CASSGGRVTGELFF.

This rearrangement joins TRBV5-1 to TRBJ2-1, with 9 bases lining up with TRBD2. V was pared by 4 bases and J by 9 bases, with 14 bases of the junction left unmatched. This CDR3 is 16 amino acids long. The germline CDR1 and CDR2 sequences are SGHRS and YFSETQ. This CDR3 reads CASSPGLSGGRVEQFF. The CDR3, as DNA: TGCGCCAGCAGCCCTGGCCTAAGCGGGGGGCGGGTTGAGCAGTTCTTC. Filled out from reference TRBV5-1 and TRBJ2-1, the complete variable domain reads KAGVTQTPRYLIKTRGQQVTLSCSPISGHRSVSWYQQTPGQGLQFLFEYFSETQRNKGNFPGRFSGRQFSNSRSEMNVSTLELGDSALYLCASSPGLSGGRVEQFFGPGTRLTVL.

The gene calls are TRBV9 and TRBJ2-5; D is uncertain. The CDR3 sequence is 13 residues long. From germline, CDR1 is SGDLS and CDR2 YYNGEE. V dropped 0 bases and J dropped 5 bases, with 8 bases sitting between them. CDR3 in DNA: TGTGCCAGCAGCGTAGAATGGCAGGAGACCCAGTACTTC. This gives the protein CASSVEWQETQYF.

The gene calls are TRBV29-1 and TRBJ1-2; possible D gene TRBD1, 5 bases. V lost 4 bases to trimming and J lost 4 bases, with 10 bases between them. CDR3 length: 12 amino acids. Germline CDR1 is SQVTM and CDR2 is ANQGSEA. The CDR3 sequence: CSVVGEIYGYTF. DNA for the CDR3: TGCAGCGTTGTAGGGGAGATCTATGGCTACACCTTC. The full variable domain, its missing parts supplied by reference TRBV29-1 and TRBJ1-2, is SAVISQKPSRDICQRGTSLTIQCQVDSQVTMMFWYRQQPGQSLTLIATANQGSEATYESGFVIDKFPISRPNLTFSTLTVSNMSPEDSSIYLCSVVGEIYGYTFGSGTRLTVV.